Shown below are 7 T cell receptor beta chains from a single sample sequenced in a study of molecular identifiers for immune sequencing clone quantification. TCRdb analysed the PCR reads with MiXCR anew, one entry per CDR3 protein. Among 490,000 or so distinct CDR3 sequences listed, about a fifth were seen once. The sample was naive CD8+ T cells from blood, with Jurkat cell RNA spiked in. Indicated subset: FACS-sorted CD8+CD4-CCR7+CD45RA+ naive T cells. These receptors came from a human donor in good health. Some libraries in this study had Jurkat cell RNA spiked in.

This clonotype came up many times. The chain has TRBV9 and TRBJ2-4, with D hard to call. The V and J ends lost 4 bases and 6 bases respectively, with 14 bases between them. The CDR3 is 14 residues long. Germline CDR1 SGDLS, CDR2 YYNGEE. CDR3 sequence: CASSKPAVTNIQYF. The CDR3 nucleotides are TGTGCCAGCAGCAAACCGGCCGTGACAAACATTCAGTACTTC.

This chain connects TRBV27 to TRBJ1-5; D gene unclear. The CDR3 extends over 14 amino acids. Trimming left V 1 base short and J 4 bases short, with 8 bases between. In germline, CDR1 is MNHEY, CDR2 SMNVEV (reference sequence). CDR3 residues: CASSLFPVNQPQHF. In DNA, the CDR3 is TGTGCCAGCAGTTTATTTCCGGTGAATCAGCCCCAGCATTTT.

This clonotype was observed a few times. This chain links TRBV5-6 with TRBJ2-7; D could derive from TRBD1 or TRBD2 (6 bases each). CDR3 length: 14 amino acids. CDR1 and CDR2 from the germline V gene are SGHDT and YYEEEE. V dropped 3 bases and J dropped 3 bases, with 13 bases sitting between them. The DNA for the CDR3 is TGTGCCAGCAGCTGGGGGGCAAAGGACTACGAGCAGTACTTC. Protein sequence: CASSWGAKDYEQYF.

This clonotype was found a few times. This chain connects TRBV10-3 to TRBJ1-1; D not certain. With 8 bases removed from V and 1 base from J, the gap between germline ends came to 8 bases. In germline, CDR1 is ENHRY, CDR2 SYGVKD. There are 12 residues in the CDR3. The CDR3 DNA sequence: TGTGCCATCGGGCTGGGGAACACTGAAGCTTTCTTT. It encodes CAIGLGNTEAFF.

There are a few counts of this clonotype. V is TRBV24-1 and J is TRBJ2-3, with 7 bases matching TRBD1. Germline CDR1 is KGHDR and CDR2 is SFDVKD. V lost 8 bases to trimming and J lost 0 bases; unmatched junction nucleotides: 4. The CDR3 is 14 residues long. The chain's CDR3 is CATNGDSSTDTQYF. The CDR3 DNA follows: TGTGCCACCAATGGGGACAGTAGCACAGATACGCAGTATTTT.

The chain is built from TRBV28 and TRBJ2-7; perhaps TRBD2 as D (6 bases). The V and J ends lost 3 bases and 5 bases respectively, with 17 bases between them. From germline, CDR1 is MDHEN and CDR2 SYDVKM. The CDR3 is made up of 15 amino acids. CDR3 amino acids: CASSLSWGTLNEQYF. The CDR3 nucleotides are TGTGCCAGCAGTTTGTCTTGGGGGACTTTGAACGAGCAGTACTTC.

The CDR3 spells CSAWELANEQFF. In DNA form, the CDR3 reads TGCAGTGCTTGGGAACTGGCGAATGAGCAGTTCTTC. The chain is built from TRBV20-1 and TRBJ2-1; D remains unclear. Trimming removed 5 bases at V and 7 bases at J, with 12 bases between. Germline V lookup: CDR1 DFQATT, CDR2 SNEGSKA (reference sequence). The CDR3 consists of 12 residues.